The count of the clone carrying this TCR beta chain is one. V gave up 5 bases and J gave up 8 bases; unmatched junction bases: 15. The CDR3 extends over 16 amino acids. Germline CDR1 and CDR2: LNHNV and YYDKDF (reference sequence). This specimen comes from a study of blood T cell repertoires in COVID-19. Study in general: Acute and convalescent COVID-19 samples came from the United States, Italy and Spain.

In the study's own analysis: Reference gene primer amplification gave nucleated cell count estimates. This table comes from immunoSEQ multiplex PCR, and its TCRdb copy is limited to in-frame clones, with some not included. The V and J calls and clone size come from that table; D and trimming were worked out from the DNA. Of tens of thousands of clones listed, 75% to 90% are singletons. The rearrangement links TRBV15 to TRBJ1-5, with TRBD1 identical over 7 bases. The sequenced sample was peripheral blood. The sequence was collected from a human donor in a cohort sampled during active COVID-19. CDR3 protein: CATSARPRQGLEPQHF. CDR3 DNA: TGTGCCACCAGCGCCCGCCCTCGACAGGGTTTGGAGCCCCAGCATTTT.